This TCR beta chain comes out of a study of shared clonotypes between healthy human individuals. Repertoires were generated with immunoSEQ multiplex PCR, while TCRdb's copy carries only in-frame clones and drops some. The table records fewer than 1.8 million clones, approximately 98.5% of them present only once. V lost 2 bases, J lost 0 bases, and 14 bases lay in between. Germline values: CDR1 MDHEN, CDR2 SYDVKM. This CDR3 comprises 17 residues. J is TRBJ1-3 and V is TRBV28; TRBD1 is a possible D gene (6 bases). This TCR came from a man aged 30 to 45 in good health. Sample: naive CD4+ T cells sorted from blood. Subset here: CD45RA+ positively selected. The CDR3 nucleotides read TGTGCCAGCAGTTTAGCCGGGACATCCGTCTCTGGAAACACCATATATTTT. Residues: CASSLAGTSVSGNTIYF.